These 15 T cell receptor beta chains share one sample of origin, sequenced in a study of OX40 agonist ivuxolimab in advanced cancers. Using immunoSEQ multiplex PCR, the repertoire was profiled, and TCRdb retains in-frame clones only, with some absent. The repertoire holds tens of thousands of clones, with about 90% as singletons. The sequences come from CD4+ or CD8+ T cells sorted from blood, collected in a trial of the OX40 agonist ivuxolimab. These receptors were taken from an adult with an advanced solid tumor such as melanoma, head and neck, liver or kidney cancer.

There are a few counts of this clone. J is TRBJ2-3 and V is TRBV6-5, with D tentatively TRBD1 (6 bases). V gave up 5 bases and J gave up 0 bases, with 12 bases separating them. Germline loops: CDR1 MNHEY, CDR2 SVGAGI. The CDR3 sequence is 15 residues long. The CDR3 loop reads CASSPGTTSTDTQYF. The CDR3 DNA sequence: TGTGCCAGCAGTCCCGGGACAACGAGCACAGATACGCAGTATTTT.

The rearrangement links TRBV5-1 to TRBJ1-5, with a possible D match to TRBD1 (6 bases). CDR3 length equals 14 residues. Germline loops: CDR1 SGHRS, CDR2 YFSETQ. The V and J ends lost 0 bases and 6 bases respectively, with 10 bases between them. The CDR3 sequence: CASSLGQGTQPQHF. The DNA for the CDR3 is TGCGCCAGCAGCTTGGGGCAGGGGACTCAGCCCCAGCATTTT.

CDR3 amino acids: CASSSGTGLLLAFF. The CDR3 region has the DNA TGTGCCAGCAGTTCTGGGACAGGGCTTCTCTTAGCTTTCTTT. V is TRBV27 and J is TRBJ1-1; TRBD1 matches at 9 bases. The junction had 10 bases not matched to a gene; V was cut back by 4 bases and J by 10 bases. The CDR3 covers 14 residues. Germline V lookup: CDR1 MNHEY, CDR2 SMNVEV (reference sequence).

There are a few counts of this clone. The CDR3 DNA is TGTGCCAGTAGACCAGGACGGAACACTGAAGCTTTCTTT. As protein: CASRPGRNTEAFF. This chain links TRBV19 with TRBJ1-1; no clear D gene. Germline CDR1 LNHDA, CDR2 SQIVND (reference sequence). V was cut by 6 bases and J by 1 base, with 9 bases left in between. The CDR3 covers 13 residues.

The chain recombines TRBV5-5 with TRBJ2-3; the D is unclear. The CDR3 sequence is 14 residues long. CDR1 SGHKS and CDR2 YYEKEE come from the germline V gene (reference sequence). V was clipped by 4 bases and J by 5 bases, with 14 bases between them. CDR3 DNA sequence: TGTGCCAGCAGCGTGGACCCAGCGAGAGATACGCAGTATTTT. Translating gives CASSVDPARDTQYF. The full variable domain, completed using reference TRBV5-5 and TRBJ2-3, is DAGVTQSPTHLIKTRGQQVTLRCSPISGHKSVSWYQQVLGQGPQFIFQYYEKEERGRGNFPDRFSARQFPNYSSELNVNALLLGDSALYLCASSVDPARDTQYFGPGTRLTVL.

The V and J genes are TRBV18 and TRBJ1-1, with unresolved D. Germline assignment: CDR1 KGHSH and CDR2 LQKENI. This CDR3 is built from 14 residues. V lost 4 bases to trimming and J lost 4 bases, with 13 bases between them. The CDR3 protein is CASSQPDGSTEAFF. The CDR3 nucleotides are TGTGCCAGCTCACAACCGGACGGGAGCACTGAAGCTTTCTTT.

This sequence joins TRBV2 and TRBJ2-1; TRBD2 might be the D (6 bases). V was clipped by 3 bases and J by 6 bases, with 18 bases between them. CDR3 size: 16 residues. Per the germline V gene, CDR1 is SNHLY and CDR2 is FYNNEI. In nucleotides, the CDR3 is TGTGCCAGCAGTGACCCTCCTAGACTAGATCGCAATGAGCAGTTCTTC. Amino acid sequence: CASSDPPRLDRNEQFF.

CDR3 loop: CASSLLVSRDVGEQYF. In DNA, the CDR3 is TGTGCCAGCAGCTTACTTGTCTCCAGGGATGTCGGCGAGCAGTACTTC. V gene TRBV7-2 combines with J gene TRBJ2-7; possible D gene TRBD1, 5 bases. Trimming pared 2 bases from V and 6 bases from J, leaving 20 bases between. Germline V gene data show CDR1 as SGHTA and CDR2 as FQGNSA. The CDR3 loop spans 16 amino acids. The whole variable domain, filled in from reference TRBV7-2 and TRBJ2-7, reads GAGVSQSPSNKVTEKGKDVELRCDPISGHTALYWYRQSLGQGLEFLIYFQGNSAPDKSGLPSDRFSAERTGGSVSTLTIQRTQQEDSAVYLCASSLLVSRDVGEQYFGPGTRLTVT.

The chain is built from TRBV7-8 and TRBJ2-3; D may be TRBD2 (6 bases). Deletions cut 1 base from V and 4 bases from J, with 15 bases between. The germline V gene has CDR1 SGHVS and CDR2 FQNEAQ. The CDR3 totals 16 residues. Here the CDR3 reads CASSLVGGAPPDTQYF. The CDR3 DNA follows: TGTGCCAGCAGCTTAGTGGGCGGGGCTCCACCAGATACGCAGTATTTT. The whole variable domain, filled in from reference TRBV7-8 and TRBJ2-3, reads GAGVSQSPRYKVAKRGQDVALRCDPISGHVSLFWYQQALGQGPEFLTYFQNEAQLDKSGLPSDRFFAERPEGSVSTLKIQRTQQEDSAVYLCASSLVGGAPPDTQYFGPGTRLTVL.

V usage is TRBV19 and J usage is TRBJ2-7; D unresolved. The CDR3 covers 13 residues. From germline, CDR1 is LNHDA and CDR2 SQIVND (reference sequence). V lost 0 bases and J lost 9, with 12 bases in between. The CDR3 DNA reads TGTGCCAGTAGTATAGATCAGGAAGAGGTGCAGTACTTC. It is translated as CASSIDQEEVQYF.

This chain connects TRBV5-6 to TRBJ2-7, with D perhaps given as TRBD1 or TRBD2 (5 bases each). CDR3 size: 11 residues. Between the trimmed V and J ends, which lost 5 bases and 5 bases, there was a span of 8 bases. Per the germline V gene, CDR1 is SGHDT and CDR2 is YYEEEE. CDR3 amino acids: CASRLGDEQYF. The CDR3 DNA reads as TGTGCCAGCAGGCTGGGGGACGAGCAGTACTTC.

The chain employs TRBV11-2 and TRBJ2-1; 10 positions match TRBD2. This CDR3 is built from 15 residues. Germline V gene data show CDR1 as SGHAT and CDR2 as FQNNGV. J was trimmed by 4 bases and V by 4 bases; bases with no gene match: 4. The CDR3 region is CASSWLAGAYNEQFF. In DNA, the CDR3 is TGTGCCAGCAGCTGGCTAGCGGGGGCTTACAATGAGCAGTTCTTC.

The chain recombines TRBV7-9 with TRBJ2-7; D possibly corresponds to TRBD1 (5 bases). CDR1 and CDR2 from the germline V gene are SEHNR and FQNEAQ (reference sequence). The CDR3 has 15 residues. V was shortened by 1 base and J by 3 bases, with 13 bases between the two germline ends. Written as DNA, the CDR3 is TGTGCCAGCAGCTTAGAGTTGGGCAGGGACTACGAGCAGTACTTC. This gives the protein CASSLELGRDYEQYF.

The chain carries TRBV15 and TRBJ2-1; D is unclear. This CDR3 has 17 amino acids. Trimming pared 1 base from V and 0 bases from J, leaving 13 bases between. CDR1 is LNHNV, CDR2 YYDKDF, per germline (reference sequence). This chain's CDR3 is CATSRAGEARSYNEQFF. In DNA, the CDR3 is TGTGCCACCAGCAGAGCCGGTGAGGCCCGCTCCTACAATGAGCAGTTCTTC.

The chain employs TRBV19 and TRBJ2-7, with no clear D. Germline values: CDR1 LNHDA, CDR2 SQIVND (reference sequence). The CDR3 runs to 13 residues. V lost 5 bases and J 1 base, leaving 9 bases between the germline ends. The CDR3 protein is CASSFGRSYEQYF. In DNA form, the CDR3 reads TGTGCCAGTAGTTTTGGCAGGTCCTACGAGCAGTACTTC.